This T cell receptor (beta chain) was sequenced in a study of cytomegalovirus exposure and HLA in healthy donors (dated by TCRdb to about 2017). Background on the whole study: According to an earlier analysis of 550 to 750 of the donors, some 180 million T cells yielded 117 million unique TCR beta sequences and about 300 Gb of sequence data. In an earlier analysis of 587 of the donors, high-throughput TCR beta sequencing was used to judge whether each TCR beta V gene segment behaved as functional or pseudogenic. The number of donors typed differed by locus, with 629-630 for A, B, C, DRB1 and DQB1, roughly 550 for DQA1, approximately 580 for DPA1, and around 460 for DPB1. Of the 398 genotyped donors, about 80% fell in the genetic ancestry cluster associated with self-reported Caucasian donors. Rather than using new phenotypic data, the later analysis identified candidate immune exposures from TCR beta sequences and from how often those sequences occurred across donors. In a later genetic analysis, genome-wide SNP genotypes for about 55% of the 666 donors were used, and that subset was treated as a discovery cohort. In addition to the first cohort of 666 subjects, a separate validation cohort of 120 different subjects was used. Across around 400 genotyped donors of the cohort, an average of approximately 220,000 unique TCR beta nucleotide sequences per donor were sequenced, and roughly 17% of those sequences were non-productive. The study was designed to test whether signatures of past pathogen exposure could be identified by cataloging public T cell receptors. A later analysis re-analyzed previously published TCR beta repertoires from roughly 630 donors and added high-resolution HLA genotyping to study TCR occurrence patterns. Four to six DR-DQ haplotypes were handled as single units for association and clustering, since linkage in the cohort was strong. Both class I and class II loci were covered by HLA typing, at four-digit resolution. High-throughput TCR immunosequencing, statistical association of individual TCRs with disease status, and machine learning were combined to predict cytomegalovirus infection status. Approximately 330 gigabases of sequencing data and around 85 million unique TCR sequences made up an early release that covered under 750 HLA-typed donors. Donor age, sex, ethnicity and CMV serostatus were compiled together with the repertoire data. The T cell repertoires of about 700 subjects were profiled by immunosequencing and related to cytomegalovirus serostatus. Every discovery cohort repertoire had been produced on one sequencing platform. The investigation overall reported the following: In a later analysis, most CMV-associated TCR beta chains were found to appear HLA-restricted, with HLA associations seemingly driven largely by CMV exposure. In both the original and validation cohorts, the classifier was reported to diagnose cytomegalovirus status with high specificity and sensitivity. Around 16 rarely observed V segments, including chromosome 9 orphons, were excluded from the earlier analysis of approximately 600 of the donors because counts were too low. In this cohort, only TCR beta chains were sequenced, and detectable features were limited by the absence of alpha or paired-chain data. Some IMGT-functional V segments, including TRBV6-2 and TRBV6-3, could not be told apart with the 87-base-pair reads, so those segments were excluded. Assigning TCR associations to individual alleles was difficult when HLA alleles, especially DR and DQ, strongly co-occurred. In a later analysis, HLA-associated TCR beta chains showed more clonal expansion and lower generation probabilities than non-associated chains that were equally common. V-gene and J-gene trimming of TCR beta chains was associated with a missense DCLRE1C variant in a later genetic analysis, and the association was replicated in an independent cohort. According to the authors, the approach could potentially be generalized to other disease states and immunological phenotypes. A later analysis found that TCR association rates varied across HLA loci, with DRB1 alleles showing the most associated TCRs and HLA-C alleles the fewest. A later analysis associated 16,951 TCR beta sequences with specific HLA alleles at a false discovery rate of 0.05. Most TCR sequences were seen in very few donors, while some public TCRs were found in many individuals. In a later analysis, several top co-occurrence clusters were reported to appear linked to parvovirus B19, influenza, CMV and Epstein-Barr virus. A cluster of highly shared sequence variants was judged likely to represent a technical artifact of the sequencing pipeline. Linkage disequilibrium might explain the correlated functional status among segregating V segments, but an unknown experimental factor could not be excluded. A further reported finding was that TCR beta sequences accurately predicted the HLA-A and HLA-B alleles for most subjects in the first cohort. For the cohort, immune exposure information was limited to CMV serostatus. A total of 150 to 200 TCR beta chains were listed by the study as associated with cytomegalovirus. Because HLA typing was missing for some donors at each locus, association tests included only the typed subset. The presence/absence analyses assumed that sequencing depth was roughly uniform across donors, and that assumption may not be true. In vitro tests confirmed that a few of the cytomegalovirus-associated TCR beta chains recognize cytomegalovirus antigens. A later genetic analysis reported fewer N-insertions in productive TCRs among donors in an Asian-associated ancestry cluster than the roughly 700-donor mean. An earlier analysis of approximately 540 of the donors showed that most TCR beta V segments appeared in productive rearrangements either about 87% or about 30% of the time, which broadly matched IMGT annotations.

V loses 8 bases of germline sequence and J loses 4 bases, and the interval between the two ends is 27 bases. From cysteine to phenylalanine, the CDR3 is 17 amino acids long. The only DNA kept is the CDR3, 51 bases in frame from the first base. CDR1 MDHEN and CDR2 SYDVKM were looked up in the germline V gene. Details on this clone: It has no known antigen specificity. No much larger clone is present one base from it, and per-base qualities are unavailable.

The cohort consisted of 666 healthy bone marrow donors. At the time of sampling, every cohort member was nominally healthy, though immune exposures that went unrecorded were likely present. CMV serostatus was positive for 250 to 300 and negative for about 50% of the roughly 670 cohort members, and was not recorded for this donor. A peripheral blood sample was collected from each donor, and TCR beta sequencing was performed on peripheral blood mononuclear cells. Genomic DNA extraction from the blood cell samples was performed with the Qiagen DNeasy Blood Extraction Kit. Libraries were constructed by the immunoSEQ multiplex PCR assay. A mixture of 60 forward primers for TCR Vbeta segments and 13 reverse primers for TCR Jbeta segments was used in the multiplex PCR. A multiplex PCR assay on genomic DNA amplified the CDR3 region of rearranged TCR beta genes. The Illumina HiSeq System was used to sequence the amplified TCR beta libraries as 87-base-pair reads. The authors processed their data as follows. A later analysis counted 75 million to 100 million unique TCR beta chains across the 666 repertoires, and around 9.9 million of these chains were shared by at least two donors. Raw reads were error-corrected and collapsed into unique sequences with a nearest-neighbor algorithm that merged closely related sequences to remove PCR and sequencing errors. CDR3 sequences were aligned to IMGT reference sequences to assign V, D and J gene segments. For a sequence to be retained, a match of at least six nucleotides was required to both a V gene segment and a J gene segment. Rearrangements were classified as productive when the CDR3 lacked stop codons and remained in frame with V and J, and all other rearrangements were classified as non-productive. Following IMGT convention, CDR3 was defined as the stretch from the second conserved V-encoded cysteine up to the conserved J-encoded phenylalanine. Sequences without an unambiguous match to a single V gene segment were excluded from the earlier analysis of approximately 600 of the donors. An earlier analysis of fewer than 750 of the donors classified V segments as functional when productive rearrangements were above 56.7% and as segregating when the standard deviation between donors was above 5%. A statistical classification framework was built to diagnose cytomegalovirus status from the catalog of TCR beta chain sequences. In a later analysis, V and J genes were assigned by comparing TCR nucleotide sequences against IMGT/GENE-DB human TR gene sequences. The TCRdist pipeline was used in a later analysis to assign CDR3 sequences and most-parsimonious VDJ recombination scenarios. In a later analysis, each TCR beta chain was defined by its CDR3 amino acid sequence together with its V-gene family, and reads lacking a unique V-gene family were excluded. As a way to deal with suspected cross-contamination and a sequencing artifact, a later analysis dropped 450 to 700 nucleotide sequences that were highly shared and had low generation probability. In a later analysis, a clonal expansion index was calculated for each public chain from normalized within-repertoire ranks of inferred template counts. In a later analysis, generation probabilities were computed using a VDJ recombination model fitted to out-of-frame rearrangements, and the results were checked against IGoR. In a later analysis, TCR-TCR, TCR-HLA and TCR-CMV co-occurrence was scored with hypergeometric tests, and a repertoire-size bias correction was applied to TCR pairs. False discovery rates were estimated in a later analysis by permuting HLA or CMV assignments 20 times. In a later analysis, co-occurring TCRs were grouped with DBSCAN, and TCRdist sequence similarity was added when clustering was performed within HLA-allele-positive subsets. Co-occurrence clustering excluded repertoires with fewer than 30,000 or more than 120,000 public chains, plus five with anomalous nucleotide sharing. In its TCRdb copy, this immuneACCESS table keeps in-frame sequences only and misses some clones. Where compared with another copy, unresolved V genes explain less than half of these, and the others have no known cause. Clone size and the V and J calls come from that table; the DNA yielded D and trimming. The sample table records approximately 140,000 clones; 73% of these occur just once. The ten biggest clones cover 13% to 15% of the sample.

The origin of this receptor is a human donor in good health. This chain joins TRBV28 to TRBJ2-7; possibly the D gene is TRBD1, per 6 matching bases. What was sequenced was PBMCs. The nucleotide sequence is TGTGCCAGCCTACCTTTGGTCGCAGGGGTCCTATTTTACGAGCAGTACTTC. Its protein is CASLPLVAGVLFYEQYF.